These T cell receptor beta chains were read from a single sample in a study of T-cell memory formation after mild COVID-19. Each CDR3 protein gets one entry after TCRdb re-called the 5' RACE reads with MiXCR. Of approximately 500,000 distinct CDR3 sequences detected, approximately 25% appear once; the ten largest clones hold around 12%. Sequencing was carried out using PBMCs or a T cell subset sorted from them (not recorded which). The receptors here all came from an adult woman who had mild COVID-19 (a few samples of this study predate the infection). Cell type and time point are not known. The conserved cysteine and the conserved F or W are not part of the CDR3 here. Fields, in order: V gene, clone size, J gene, CDR3 protein. A clone size is listed for some rows: how often the clone was seen (once, few, many), or a class if it is expanded.

v_call: TRBV6-2/TRBV6-3; clone_size: few; j_call: TRBJ2-5; cdr3_aa: ASSYEASGSSTQY
v_call: TRBV6-1; clone_size: few; j_call: TRBJ2-3; cdr3_aa: ASSTGTGGTDTQY
v_call: TRBV10-3; clone_size: -; j_call: TRBJ2-3; cdr3_aa: AISEIGGRADTQY
v_call: TRBV7-2; clone_size: -; j_call: TRBJ2-1; cdr3_aa: ASSLVTWEPGQF
v_call: TRBV18; clone_size: -; j_call: TRBJ2-3; cdr3_aa: ASSPVTNTDTQY
v_call: TRBV20-1; clone_size: -; j_call: TRBJ2-7; cdr3_aa: SATWVTGVEQY
v_call: TRBV19; clone_size: few; j_call: TRBJ2-1; cdr3_aa: ASRTSLAHYNEQF
v_call: TRBV7-3; clone_size: -; j_call: TRBJ2-1; cdr3_aa: ASSPGVGEQF
v_call: TRBV28; clone_size: -; j_call: TRBJ1-5; cdr3_aa: ASSLGSLSNQPQH
v_call: TRBV7-9; clone_size: -; j_call: TRBJ2-6; cdr3_aa: ASSFLRASRSGANVLT
v_call: TRBV23-1; clone_size: many; j_call: TRBJ2-1; cdr3_aa: ASSGGRGATNEQF
v_call: TRBV7-7; clone_size: -; j_call: TRBJ2-5; cdr3_aa: ASSLGQGVTQY
v_call: TRBV6-5; clone_size: few; j_call: TRBJ2-3; cdr3_aa: ASRTKTQY
v_call: TRBV3-1; clone_size: -; j_call: TRBJ2-6; cdr3_aa: ASSPLWGAGANVLT
v_call: TRBV30; clone_size: -; j_call: TRBJ2-5; cdr3_aa: AWSRKLSQETQY